The 12 T cell receptor beta chains given below trace back to one sample, sequenced in a study of Tregs in tolerant kidney transplant recipients. TCRdb's copy holds only in-frame clones and misses some; the assay was immunoSEQ multiplex PCR. Of 98,000 or so clones detected, around 91% appear once; the ten largest clones hold about 0.31%. The sequenced sample was CD4+ T cells from blood, obtained before the transplant. All receptors derive from a human donor who received a combined kidney and bone marrow transplant.

This CDR3 reads CASSPSPGQENYGYTF. The CDR3 nucleotides read TGTGCCAGCAGCCCTAGCCCGGGACAGGAGAACTATGGCTACACCTTC. This rearrangement joins TRBV14 to TRBJ1-2, with 8 bases matching TRBD1. This CDR3 spans 16 amino acids. Germline V gives CDR1 SGHDN, CDR2 FVKESK. V gave up 4 bases and J gave up 2 bases; unmatched junction bases: 9.

V and J are TRBV4-1 and TRBJ2-4; 11 bases are shared with TRBD1. CDR3 length equals 16 residues. The V segment lost 3 bases and the J segment 0 bases; nucleotides outside the gene matches: 1. Germline V gene lookup returns CDR1 MGHRA and CDR2 YSYEKL. The CDR3 bases are TGCGCCAGCAGCCAGGGACAGGGGGGAGCCAAAAACATTCAGTACTTC. As protein: CASSQGQGGAKNIQYF.

The chain employs TRBV27 and TRBJ2-7; TRBD2 matches 12 bases. V shed 6 bases and J 5 bases; nucleotides not matched to a gene: 8. The CDR3 covers 15 residues. Germline V CDR1 and CDR2: MNHEY, SMNVEV (reference sequence). DNA for the CDR3: TGTGCCAGCAGCCCTACTAGCGGGAGGCTCAACGAGCAGTACTTC. Its translation is CASSPTSGRLNEQYF.

This clone has a single count. The sample contains more than one DNA sequence encoding this CDR3. The V and J genes are TRBV7-2 and TRBJ2-5; D gene uncertain. From germline, CDR1 is SGHTA and CDR2 FQGNSA. V shed 1 base and J shed 5 bases, with 8 bases lying between them. This CDR3 region has 13 residues. This CDR3 is CASSLGARETQYF. CDR3 bases: TGTGCCAGCAGCTTAGGGGCTCGGGAGACCCAGTACTTC. The whole variable domain, filled in from reference TRBV7-2 and TRBJ2-5, reads GAGVSQSPSNKVTEKGKDVELRCDPISGHTALYWYRQSLGQGLEFLIYFQGNSAPDKSGLPSDRFSAERTGGSVSTLTIQRTQQEDSAVYLCASSLGARETQYFGPGTRLLVL.

This sequence joins TRBV6-1 and TRBJ2-7; D possibly corresponds to TRBD2 (7 bases). V lost 2 bases and J lost 6, with 17 bases in between. Looked up from germline, CDR1 is MNHNS and CDR2 is SASEGT. The CDR3 contains 15 residues. CDR3 amino acids: CASSEIRWGGREQYF. The CDR3, as DNA: TGTGCCAGCAGTGAAATAAGGTGGGGGGGGCGCGAGCAGTACTTC.

This chain connects TRBV6-6 to TRBJ2-7; possible D gene TRBD2, 6 bases. Germline lookup yields CDR1 MNHNY and CDR2 SVGAGI (reference sequence). Deletions cut 6 bases from V and 1 base from J, with 19 bases between. This CDR3 has 16 amino acids. The CDR3 nucleotides are TGTGCCAGCAGCCTACCTGAGGTGGGGAGGTCCTACGAGCAGTACTTC. This sequence encodes CASSLPEVGRSYEQYF.

The chain joins TRBV2 to TRBJ2-3; TRBD2 matches at 8 bases. Germline V gene lookup returns CDR1 SNHLY and CDR2 FYNNEI. The CDR3 sequence is 17 residues long. V was clipped by 1 base and J by 2 bases; unmatched bases: 8. CDR3 protein: CASSEVGSGAYTDTQYF. In DNA, the CDR3 is TGTGCCAGCAGTGAAGTCGGTAGCGGGGCCTACACAGATACGCAGTATTTT.

V gene TRBV19 combines with J gene TRBJ1-2; no reliable D call. CDR1 LNHDA and CDR2 SQIVND come from the germline V gene (reference sequence). V was pared by 6 bases and J by 1 base, with 6 bases between. The CDR3 is 12 residues long. The CDR3 nucleotides are TGTGCCAGTAGCCTCCTTAACTATGGCTACACCTTC. This codes for CASSLLNYGYTF.

This clone was counted once. The chain has TRBV29-1 and TRBJ1-3; tentatively, D is TRBD1 (6 bases). Germline V gene lookup returns CDR1 SQVTM and CDR2 ANQGSEA. This CDR3 spans 16 amino acids. The V end lost 2 bases, the J end lost 0 bases, and 14 bases lay between the germline ends. The CDR3 reads CSVELGQPLSGNTIYF. CDR3 DNA: TGCAGCGTTGAACTCGGACAGCCTCTCTCTGGAAACACCATATATTTT.

The chain combines TRBV28 with TRBJ2-7; 12 bases map to TRBD1. The V gene end was trimmed by 3 bases and the J gene end by 5 bases; junction bases not matched to a gene: 5. This CDR3 is built from 15 residues. The germline V gene has CDR1 MDHEN and CDR2 SYDVKM. The CDR3 nucleotides are TGTGCCAGCAGTTTTTTAGGGACAGGGGGCCACGAGCAGTACTTC. Its translation: CASSFLGTGGHEQYF.

The gene calls are TRBV19 and TRBJ2-3; TRBD1 might be the D (6 bases). Between the trimmed V and J ends, which lost 5 bases and 0 bases, there was a span of 21 bases. Per germline, CDR1 LNHDA and CDR2 SQIVND (reference sequence). The CDR3 loop spans 18 amino acids. The CDR3 reads CASSVIGQTIPSTDTQYF. The DNA of the CDR3 is TGTGCCAGTAGTGTAATTGGACAGACGATACCTAGCACAGATACGCAGTATTTT.

The chain links TRBV7-9 to TRBJ1-5, with no clear D. The V gene lost 1 base and the J gene lost 4 bases, with 5 bases spanning the gap. Germline loops: CDR1 SEHNR, CDR2 FQNEAQ (reference sequence). The CDR3 is made up of 13 amino acids. CDR3 nucleotide sequence: TGTGCCAGCAGCTTAGACGGGAATCAGCCCCAGCATTTT. Translating gives CASSLDGNQPQHF.